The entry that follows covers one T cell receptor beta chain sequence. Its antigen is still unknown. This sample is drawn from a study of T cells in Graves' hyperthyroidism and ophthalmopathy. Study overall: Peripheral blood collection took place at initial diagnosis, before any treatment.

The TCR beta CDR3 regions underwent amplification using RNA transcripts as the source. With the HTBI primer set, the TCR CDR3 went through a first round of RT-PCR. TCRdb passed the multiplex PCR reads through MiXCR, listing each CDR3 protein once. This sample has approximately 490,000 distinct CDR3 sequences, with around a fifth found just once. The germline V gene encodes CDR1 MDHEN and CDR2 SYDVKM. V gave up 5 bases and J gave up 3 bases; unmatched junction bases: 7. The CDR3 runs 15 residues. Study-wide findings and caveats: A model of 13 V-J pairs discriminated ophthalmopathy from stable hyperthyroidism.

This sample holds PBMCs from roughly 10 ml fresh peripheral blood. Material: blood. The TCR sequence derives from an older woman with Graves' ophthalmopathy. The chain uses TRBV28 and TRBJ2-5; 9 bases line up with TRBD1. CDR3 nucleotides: TGTGCCAGCAGTCGGGACAGGGCCTGGAAAGAGACCCAGTACTTC. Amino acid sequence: CASSRDRAWKETQYF.